This T cell receptor (beta chain) was found in a study of CD8 T cells in ankylosing spondylitis. Only a few counts were recorded for this clonotype. Its matching antigen is unknown. Germline is not matched at one junction end, which may reflect a read error. Findings of the study overall: It appeared that ankylosing spondylitis blood was characterized by a TCR beta motif of seven or eight highly homologous variants.

The V gene's germline CDR1 is SEHNR and CDR2 FQNEAQ (reference sequence). The CDR3 is 14 residues long. TCRdb used MiXCR to reprocess the 5' RACE reads, holding one entry per CDR3 protein. The sample shows approximately 520,000 distinct CDR3 sequences, approximately 5.3% of them seen only once. The sequencing sample was made of blood, either unsorted or a sorted T cell fraction (not recorded which). This receptor was identified in a male donor with ankylosing spondylitis. The rearrangement links TRBV7-9 to TRBJ2-1; the D is unclear. CDR3 residues: CASSRSFSGGEEFF. The DNA of the CDR3 is TGTGCCAGCAGCCGGAGTTTTTCCGGCGGTGAGGAGTTCTTC.